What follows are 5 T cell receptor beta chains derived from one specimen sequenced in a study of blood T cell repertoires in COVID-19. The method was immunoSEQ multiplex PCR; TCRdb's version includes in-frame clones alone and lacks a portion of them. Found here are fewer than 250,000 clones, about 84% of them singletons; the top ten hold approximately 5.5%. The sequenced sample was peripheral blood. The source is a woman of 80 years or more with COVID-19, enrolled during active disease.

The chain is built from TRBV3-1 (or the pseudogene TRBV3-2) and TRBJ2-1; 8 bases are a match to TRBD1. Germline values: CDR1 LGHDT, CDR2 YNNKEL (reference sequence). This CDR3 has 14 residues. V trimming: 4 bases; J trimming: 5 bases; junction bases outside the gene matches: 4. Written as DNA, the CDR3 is TGTGCCAGCAGCCCAAGGACAGGGAACAATGAGCAGTTCTTC. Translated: CASSPRTGNNEQFF.

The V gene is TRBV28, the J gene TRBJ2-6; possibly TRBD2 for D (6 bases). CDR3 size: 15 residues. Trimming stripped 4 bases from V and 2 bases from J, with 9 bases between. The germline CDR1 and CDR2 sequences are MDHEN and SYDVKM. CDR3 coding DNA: TGTGCCAGCAGTTCCCCGGGGGCTGGGGCCAACGTCCTGACTTTC. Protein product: CASSSPGAGANVLTF.

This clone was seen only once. CDR3 sequence (DNA): TGTGCCAGCAACCACCAGGGTGGTGAGCAGTTCTTC. It translates to CASNHQGGEQFF. This chain connects TRBV5-8 to TRBJ2-1, with TRBD1 as a possible D gene (5 bases). V gave up 6 bases and J gave up 9 bases, with 13 bases separating them. CDR3 length: 12 amino acids. Germline values: CDR1 SGHTS, CDR2 YDEGEE.

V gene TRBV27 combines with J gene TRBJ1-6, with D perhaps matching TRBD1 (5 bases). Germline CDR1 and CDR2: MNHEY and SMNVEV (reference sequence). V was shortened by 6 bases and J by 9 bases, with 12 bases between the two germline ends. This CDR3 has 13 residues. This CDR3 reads CASRDKEGSPLHF. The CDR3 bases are TGTGCCAGCAGGGACAAGGAGGGTTCACCCCTCCACTTT.

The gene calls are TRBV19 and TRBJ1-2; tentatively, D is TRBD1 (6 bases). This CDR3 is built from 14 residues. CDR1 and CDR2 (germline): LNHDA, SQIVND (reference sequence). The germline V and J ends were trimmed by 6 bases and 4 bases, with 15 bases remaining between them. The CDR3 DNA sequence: TGTGCCAGTAGATCTGACAGGTACGGCTATGGCTACACCTTC. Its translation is CASRSDRYGYGYTF.